This passage covers 14 T cell receptor beta chains from one sample sequenced in a study of T-cell memory formation after mild COVID-19. TCRdb re-called the 5' RACE reads through MiXCR, storing one row per CDR3 protein. The sample has fewer than 250,000 distinct CDR3 sequences, more than 9% seen once; the top ten hold approximately 3%. Sequencing was done on a sample of PBMCs or a T cell subset sorted from them (not recorded which). These receptors all come from a young man who had mild COVID-19 (a few samples of this study predate the infection). Cell type and time point are not known.

This clonotype was observed a handful of times. This chain links TRBV12-3 or TRBV12-4 with TRBJ1-1, with D uncertain. Trimming removed 3 bases from V and 9 bases from J, with 8 bases in between. CDR3 size: 11 residues. The DNA of the CDR3 is TGTGCCAGCAGTTTGGGTGGTCAAGCTTTCTTT. It codes for CASSLGGQAFF.

The chain joins TRBV6-2 or TRBV6-3 to TRBJ2-5; 9 bases agree with TRBD2. J gave up 4 bases and V 6 bases, and 3 bases lay outside the gene matches. CDR1 MNHEY and CDR2 SVGEGT come from the germline V gene. This CDR3 region has 13 residues. In DNA, the CDR3 is TGTGCCAGCAGCCGGACTAGCGTAGAGACCCAGTACTTC. Encoded protein: CASSRTSVETQYF.

V is TRBV27 and J is TRBJ2-2, with D tentatively TRBD1 or TRBD2 (7 bases each). V was shortened by 6 bases and J by 7 bases, with 15 bases between the two germline ends. Germline V gives CDR1 MNHEY, CDR2 SMNVEV (reference sequence). The CDR3 loop spans 14 amino acids. CDR3 DNA sequence: TGTGCCAGCAGACTCCCAGGGGGGGTCGGGGAGCTGTTTTTT. This encodes CASRLPGGVGELFF.

J is TRBJ2-5 and V is TRBV11-2; D not certain. From germline, CDR1 is SGHAT and CDR2 FQNNGV. The V gene lost 3 bases and the J gene lost 2 bases, with 7 bases spanning the gap. This CDR3 contains 13 residues. The CDR3 loop reads CASSFTTQETQYF. The DNA of the CDR3 is TGTGCCAGCAGCTTCACTACGCAAGAGACCCAGTACTTC.

This clonotype was counted between two and nine times. The J gene is TRBJ2-7, the V gene TRBV9, with a possible D match to TRBD1 (5 bases). Germline V CDR1 and CDR2: SGDLS, YYNGEE. This CDR3 has 13 amino acids. Trimming took 0 bases from V and 6 from J, leaving 10 bases between them. The CDR3 bases are TGTGCCAGCAGCGTAGGGCAGGGTACCGAGCAGTACGTC. Amino acids: CASSVGQGTEQYV.

The chain uses TRBV7-3 and TRBJ2-3; a possible D gene is TRBD2 (5 bases). The germline CDR1 and CDR2 sequences are SGHTA and FQGTGA. V gave up 7 bases and J gave up 6 bases, with 20 bases separating them. The CDR3 covers 15 residues. The CDR3 DNA reads as TGTGCCAGCATCCTTGGGCGCCCCGGGGTCGATACGCAGTATTTT. Encoded protein: CASILGRPGVDTQYF. Full variable domain (outside the CDR3, taken from reference TRBV7-3 and TRBJ2-3): GAGVSQTPSNKVTEKGKYVELRCDPISGHTALYWYRQSLGQGPEFLIYFQGTGAADDSGLPNDRFFAVRPEGSVSTLKIQRTERGDSAVYLCASILGRPGVDTQYFGPGTRLTVL.

This clonotype was detected only a few times. This sequence joins TRBV5-5 and TRBJ1-1; D is uncertain. The CDR3 is 12 residues long. The germline gives CDR1 SGHKS, CDR2 YYEKEE (reference sequence). V gave up 0 bases and J gave up 10 bases, with 10 bases separating them. CDR3 sequence: CASSLVSLLAFF. The CDR3 DNA sequence: TGTGCCAGCAGCTTGGTCAGTTTATTAGCTTTCTTT.

The rearrangement links TRBV9 to TRBJ1-2; D unclear. Trimming shortened V by 3 bases and J by 0 bases, and 3 bases separated the two germline ends. Per the germline V gene, CDR1 is SGDLS and CDR2 is YYNGEE. The CDR3 is made up of 12 amino acids. The CDR3 loop is CASSATNYGYTF. CDR3 sequence (DNA): TGTGCCAGCAGCGCCACTAACTATGGCTACACCTTC. Full variable domain (remainder filled in from reference TRBV9 and TRBJ1-2): DSGVTQTPKHLITATGQRVTLRCSPRSGDLSVYWYQQSLDQGLQFLIQYYNGEERAKGNILERFSAQQFPDLHSELNLSSLELGDSALYFCASSATNYGYTFGSGTRLTVV.

This clonotype was counted at least ten times. The rearrangement uses TRBV7-2 and TRBJ2-5; D gene unclear. The germline gives CDR1 SGHTA, CDR2 FQGNSA. V lost 5 bases, J lost 0 bases, and 7 bases lay in between. The CDR3 contains 13 residues. DNA for the CDR3: TGTGCCAGCAGCCGCCCGTACCAAGAGACCCAGTACTTC. It encodes CASSRPYQETQYF.

The J gene is TRBJ2-1, the V gene TRBV7-3, with D possibly called TRBD1 or TRBD2 (5 bases each). The length of the CDR3 is 15 residues. V was trimmed by 2 bases and J by 4 bases, leaving 12 bases between them. CDR1 SGHTA and CDR2 FQGTGA come from the germline V gene. CDR3 bases: TGTGCCAGCAGCTTAGATCCGGGGCCTTACAATGAGCAGTTCTTC. It yields the protein CASSLDPGPYNEQFF.

This clonotype turned up a few times. V gene TRBV6-5 combines with J gene TRBJ2-1; no firm D call. Trimming stripped 4 bases from V and 3 bases from J, with 13 bases between. Germline lookup yields CDR1 MNHEY and CDR2 SVGAGI. The CDR3 totals 15 residues. The CDR3 region is CASSFRAAIYNEQFF. CDR3 sequence (DNA): TGTGCCAGCAGTTTTCGGGCCGCGATCTACAATGAGCAGTTCTTC.

This chain links TRBV5-8 with TRBJ1-3, with 10 bases matching TRBD1. This CDR3 is built from 14 residues. The germline gives CDR1 SGHTS, CDR2 YDEGEE. Trimming took 7 bases from V and 6 from J; bases not matched to a gene: 7. The CDR3 region has the DNA TGTGCCAGCCACCGGACAGGGGGTAAAAACACCATATATTTT. This codes for CASHRTGGKNTIYF.

This clonotype was counted only a few times. This chain connects TRBV7-9 to TRBJ2-6; TRBD1 might be the D (6 bases). CDR3 length: 17 amino acids. Germline CDR1 reads SEHNR; CDR2 reads FQNEAQ (reference sequence). Deletions cut 4 bases from V and 2 bases from J, with 15 bases between. As DNA, the CDR3 is TGTGCCAGCAGCTCTTACAGGGTCAAGGCTGGGGCCAACGTCCTGACTTTC. Its protein product is CASSSYRVKAGANVLTF.

This clonotype was detected only a few times. This chain connects TRBV7-2 to TRBJ2-3; no reliable D call. Deletions cut 5 bases from V and 4 bases from J, with 10 bases between. This CDR3 region has 13 residues. The germline V gene encodes CDR1 SGHTA and CDR2 FQGNSA. The CDR3 loop is CASSAPWADTQYF. As DNA, the CDR3 is TGTGCCAGCAGCGCTCCCTGGGCAGATACGCAGTATTTT.